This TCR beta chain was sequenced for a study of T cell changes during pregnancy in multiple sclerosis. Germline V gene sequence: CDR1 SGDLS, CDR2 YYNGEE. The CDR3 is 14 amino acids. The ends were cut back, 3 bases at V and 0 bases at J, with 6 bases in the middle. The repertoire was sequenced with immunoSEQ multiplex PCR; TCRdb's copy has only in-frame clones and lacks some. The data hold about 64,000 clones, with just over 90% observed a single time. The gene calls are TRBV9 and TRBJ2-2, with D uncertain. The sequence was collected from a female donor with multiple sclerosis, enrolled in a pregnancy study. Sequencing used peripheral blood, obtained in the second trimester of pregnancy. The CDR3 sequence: CASSAYSNTGELFF. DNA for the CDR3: TGTGCCAGCAGCGCATACTCGAACACCGGGGAGCTGTTTTTT.